The following is a T cell receptor (beta chain) sequence with its context. The target antigen is unknown. Assay: immunoSEQ multiplex PCR; the TCRdb copy retains only in-frame clones and omits some. The sample includes 15,000 or so clones, about 74% seen only once; the top ten take around 23%. The data stem from a study of vaccination effects on CD4 cells after COVID-19. Study summary: Following the second dose by a median of 72 days, the post-vaccine samples were obtained.

Antigen-specific CD4+ T cell clonotypes were called by their expansion after viral peptide-pool culture in ViraFEST. Researchers isolated CD4+ T cells once approximately ten days of culture had elapsed. Each participant received a vaccine that was either BNT162b2 or mRNA-1273, given as two doses. On day 3 and again on day 7, half the medium was replaced with IL-2 medium. This CDR3 comprises 15 residues. After removal of 4 bases from V and 5 bases from J, the junction contained 9 bases not matched to a gene. CDR1 and CDR2 from the germline V gene are SGHTS and YDEGEE. The chain couples TRBV5-8 to TRBJ1-1, with 9 nucleotides matching TRBD1. This clonotype was sampled from a human donor who received a COVID-19 vaccine. The sample consisted of CD4+ T cells from PBMCs cultured with HCoV-NL63 spike peptides, taken after COVID-19 vaccination. In DNA form, the CDR3 reads TGTGCCAGCAGCGGCCGGGACAGGGTTTGGACTGAAGCTTTCTTT. Residues: CASSGRDRVWTEAFF.